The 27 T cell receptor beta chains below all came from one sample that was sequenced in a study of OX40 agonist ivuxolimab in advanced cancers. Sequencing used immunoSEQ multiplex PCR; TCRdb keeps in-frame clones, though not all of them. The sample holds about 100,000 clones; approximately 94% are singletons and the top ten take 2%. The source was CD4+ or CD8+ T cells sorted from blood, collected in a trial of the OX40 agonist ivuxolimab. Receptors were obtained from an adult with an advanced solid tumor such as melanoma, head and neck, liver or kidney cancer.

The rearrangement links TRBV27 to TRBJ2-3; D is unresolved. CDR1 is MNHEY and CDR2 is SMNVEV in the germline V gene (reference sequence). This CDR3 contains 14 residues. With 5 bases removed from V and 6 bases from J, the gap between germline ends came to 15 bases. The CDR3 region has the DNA TGTGCCAGCAGTCCCAAGGGCCTCAGGGATACGCAGTATTTT. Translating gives CASSPKGLRDTQYF.

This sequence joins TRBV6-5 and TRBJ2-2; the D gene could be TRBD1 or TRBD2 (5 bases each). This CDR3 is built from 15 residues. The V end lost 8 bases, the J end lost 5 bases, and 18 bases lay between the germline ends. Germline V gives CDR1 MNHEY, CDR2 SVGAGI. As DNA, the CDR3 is TGTGCCAGCTTTCAAGGGGTTACGGGGACCGGGGAGCTGTTTTTT. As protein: CASFQGVTGTGELFF.

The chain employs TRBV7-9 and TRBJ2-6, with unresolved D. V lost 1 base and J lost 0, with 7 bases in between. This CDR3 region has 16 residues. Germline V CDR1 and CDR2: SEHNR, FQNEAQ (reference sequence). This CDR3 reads CASSLGFGSGANVLTF. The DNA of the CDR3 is TGTGCCAGCAGCTTAGGGTTCGGCTCTGGGGCCAACGTCCTGACTTTC.

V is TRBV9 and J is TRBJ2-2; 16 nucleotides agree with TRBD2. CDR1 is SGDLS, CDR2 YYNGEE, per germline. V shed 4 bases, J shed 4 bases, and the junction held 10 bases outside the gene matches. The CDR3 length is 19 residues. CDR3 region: CASSPGGLAGGPGTGELFF. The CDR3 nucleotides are TGTGCCAGCAGCCCCGGGGGACTAGCGGGAGGGCCGGGCACCGGGGAGCTGTTTTTT.

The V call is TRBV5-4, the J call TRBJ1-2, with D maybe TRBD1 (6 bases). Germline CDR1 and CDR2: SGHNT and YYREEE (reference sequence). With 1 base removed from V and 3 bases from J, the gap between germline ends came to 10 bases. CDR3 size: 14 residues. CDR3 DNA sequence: TGTGCCAGCAGCTTGCAGGGGACGGACTATGGCTACACCTTC. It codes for CASSLQGTDYGYTF. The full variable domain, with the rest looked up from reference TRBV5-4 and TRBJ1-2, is ETGVTQSPTHLIKTRGQQVTLRCSSQSGHNTVSWYQQALGQGPQFIFQYYREEENGRGNFPPRFSGLQFPNYSSELNVNALELDDSALYLCASSLQGTDYGYTFGSGTRLTVV.

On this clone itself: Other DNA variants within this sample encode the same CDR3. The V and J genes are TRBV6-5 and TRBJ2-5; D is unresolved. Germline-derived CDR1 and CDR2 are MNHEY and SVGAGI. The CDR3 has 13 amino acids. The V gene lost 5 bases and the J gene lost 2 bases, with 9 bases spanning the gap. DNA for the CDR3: TGTGCCAGCAGTCCGGGCAGTCAAGAGACCCAGTACTTC. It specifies CASSPGSQETQYF.

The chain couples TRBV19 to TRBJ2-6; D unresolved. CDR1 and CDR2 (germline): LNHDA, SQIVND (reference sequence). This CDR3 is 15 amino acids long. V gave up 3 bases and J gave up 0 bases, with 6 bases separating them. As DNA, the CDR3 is TGTGCCAGTAGTATGGTGAGCTCTGGGGCCAACGTCCTGACTTTC. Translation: CASSMVSSGANVLTF.

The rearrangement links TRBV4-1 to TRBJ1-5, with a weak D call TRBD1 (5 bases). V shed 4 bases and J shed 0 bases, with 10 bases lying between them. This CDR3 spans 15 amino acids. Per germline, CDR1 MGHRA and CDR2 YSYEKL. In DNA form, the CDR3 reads TGCGCCAGCAGCCTAACACAGGCTAGCAATCAGCCCCAGCATTTT. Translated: CASSLTQASNQPQHF.

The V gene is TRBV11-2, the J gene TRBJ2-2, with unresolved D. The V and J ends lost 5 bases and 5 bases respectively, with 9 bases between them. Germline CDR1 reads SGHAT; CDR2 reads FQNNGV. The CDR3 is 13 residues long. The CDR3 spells CASSPPGTGELFF. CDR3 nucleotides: TGTGCCAGCAGCCCACCTGGGACCGGGGAGCTGTTTTTT.

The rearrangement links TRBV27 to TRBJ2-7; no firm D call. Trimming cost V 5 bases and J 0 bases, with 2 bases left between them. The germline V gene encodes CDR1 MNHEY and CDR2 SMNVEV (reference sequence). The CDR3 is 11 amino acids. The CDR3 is CASSTSYEQYF. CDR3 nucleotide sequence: TGTGCCAGCAGTACCTCCTACGAGCAGTACTTC.

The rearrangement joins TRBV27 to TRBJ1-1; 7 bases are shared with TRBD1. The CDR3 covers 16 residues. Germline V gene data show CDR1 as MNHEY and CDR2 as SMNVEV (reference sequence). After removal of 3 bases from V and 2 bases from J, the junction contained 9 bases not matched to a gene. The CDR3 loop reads CASSLLGQALNTEAFF. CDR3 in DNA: TGTGCCAGCAGTTTGCTAGGACAGGCGCTAAACACTGAAGCTTTCTTT.

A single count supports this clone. For the CDR3, the DNA is TGTGCCAGCAGCCGGACTAGCTACTACGAGCAGTACTTC. As protein: CASSRTSYYEQYF. J is TRBJ2-7 and V is TRBV27; TRBD2 matches at 8 bases. CDR1 is MNHEY and CDR2 is SMNVEV in the germline V gene (reference sequence). This CDR3 has 13 amino acids. With 6 bases clipped from V and 3 bases from J, the junction kept 4 bases outside the gene matches.

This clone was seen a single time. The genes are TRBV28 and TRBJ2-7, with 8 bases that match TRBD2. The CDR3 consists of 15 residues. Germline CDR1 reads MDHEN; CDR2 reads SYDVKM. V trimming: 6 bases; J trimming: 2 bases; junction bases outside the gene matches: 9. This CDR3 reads CASRPPLAVAYEQYF. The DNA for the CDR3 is TGTGCCAGCAGGCCCCCACTAGCGGTGGCCTACGAGCAGTACTTC.

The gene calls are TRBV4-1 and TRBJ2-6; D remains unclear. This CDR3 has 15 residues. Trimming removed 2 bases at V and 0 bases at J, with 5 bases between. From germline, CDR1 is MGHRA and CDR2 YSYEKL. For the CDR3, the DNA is TGCGCCAGCAGCCAACAGGTCTCTGGGGCCAACGTCCTGACTTTC. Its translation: CASSQQVSGANVLTF.

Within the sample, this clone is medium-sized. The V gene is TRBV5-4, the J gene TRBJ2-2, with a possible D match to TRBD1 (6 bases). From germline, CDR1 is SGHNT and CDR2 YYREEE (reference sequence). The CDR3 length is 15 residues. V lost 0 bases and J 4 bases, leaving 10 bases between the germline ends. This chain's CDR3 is CASSLARGITGELFF. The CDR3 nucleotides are TGTGCCAGCAGCTTGGCCAGGGGTATCACCGGGGAGCTGTTTTTT. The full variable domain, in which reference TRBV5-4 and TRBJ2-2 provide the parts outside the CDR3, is ETGVTQSPTHLIKTRGQQVTLRCSSQSGHNTVSWYQQALGQGPQFIFQYYREEENGRGNFPPRFSGLQFPNYSSELNVNALELDDSALYLCASSLARGITGELFFGEGSRLTVL.

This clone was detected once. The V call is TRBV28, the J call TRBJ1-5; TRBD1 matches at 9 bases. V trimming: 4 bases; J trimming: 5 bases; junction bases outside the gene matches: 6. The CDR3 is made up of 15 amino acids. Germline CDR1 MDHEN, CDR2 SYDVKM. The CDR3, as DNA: TGTGCCAGCAGTTCGGGACAGGGAGATTATCAGCCCCAGCATTTT. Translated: CASSSGQGDYQPQHF.

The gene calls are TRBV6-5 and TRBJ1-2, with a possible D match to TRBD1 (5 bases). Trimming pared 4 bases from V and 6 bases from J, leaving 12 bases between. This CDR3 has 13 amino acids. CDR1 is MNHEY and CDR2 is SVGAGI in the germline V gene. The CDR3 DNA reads TGTGCCAGCAGTTGGCGGGGGGTCGATGGCTACACCTTC. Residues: CASSWRGVDGYTF.

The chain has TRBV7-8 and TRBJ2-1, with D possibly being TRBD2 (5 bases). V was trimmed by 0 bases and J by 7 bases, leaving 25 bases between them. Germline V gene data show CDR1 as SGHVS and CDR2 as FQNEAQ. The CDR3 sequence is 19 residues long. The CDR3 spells CASSLARLAHQIDANEQFF. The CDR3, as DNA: TGTGCCAGCAGCTTAGCGCGTCTAGCCCACCAGATTGACGCGAATGAGCAGTTCTTC.

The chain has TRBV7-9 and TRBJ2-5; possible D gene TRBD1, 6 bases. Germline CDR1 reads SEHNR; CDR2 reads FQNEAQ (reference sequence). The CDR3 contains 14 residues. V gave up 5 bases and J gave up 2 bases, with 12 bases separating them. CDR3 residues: CASSPSDRQETQYF. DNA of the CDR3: TGTGCCAGCAGCCCGTCGGACAGACAAGAGACCCAGTACTTC.

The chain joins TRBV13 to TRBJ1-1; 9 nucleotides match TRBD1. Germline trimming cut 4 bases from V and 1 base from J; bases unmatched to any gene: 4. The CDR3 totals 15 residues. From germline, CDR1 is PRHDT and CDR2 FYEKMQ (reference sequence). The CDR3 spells CASSSPGQGNTEAFF. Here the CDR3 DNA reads TGTGCCAGCAGCTCCCCGGGACAGGGGAACACTGAAGCTTTCTTT.

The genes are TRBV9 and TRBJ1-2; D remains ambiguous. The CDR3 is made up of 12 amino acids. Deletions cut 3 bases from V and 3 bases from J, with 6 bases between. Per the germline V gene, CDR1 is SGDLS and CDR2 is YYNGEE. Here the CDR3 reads CASSEWDYGYTF. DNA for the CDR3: TGTGCCAGCAGCGAGTGGGACTATGGCTACACCTTC.

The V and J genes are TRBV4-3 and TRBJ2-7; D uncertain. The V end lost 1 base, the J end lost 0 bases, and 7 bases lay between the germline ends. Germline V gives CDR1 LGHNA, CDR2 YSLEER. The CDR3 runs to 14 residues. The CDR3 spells CASSQVASSYEQYF. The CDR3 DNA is TGCGCCAGCAGCCAAGTAGCTAGCTCCTACGAGCAGTACTTC.

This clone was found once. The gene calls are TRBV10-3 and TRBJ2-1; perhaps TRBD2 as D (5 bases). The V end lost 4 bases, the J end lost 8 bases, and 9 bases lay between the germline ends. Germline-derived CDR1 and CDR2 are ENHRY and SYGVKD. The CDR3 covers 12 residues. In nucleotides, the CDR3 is TGTGCCATCAGTGGCCAGGAGGATGAGCAGTTCTTC. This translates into CAISGQEDEQFF.

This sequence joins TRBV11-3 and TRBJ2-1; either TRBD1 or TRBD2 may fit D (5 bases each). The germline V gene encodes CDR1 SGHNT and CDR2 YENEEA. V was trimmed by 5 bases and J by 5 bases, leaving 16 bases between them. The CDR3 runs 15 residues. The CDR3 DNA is TGTGCCAGCAGCCCCCAGGGCGGAGGCGACAATGAGCAGTTCTTC. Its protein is CASSPQGGGDNEQFF.

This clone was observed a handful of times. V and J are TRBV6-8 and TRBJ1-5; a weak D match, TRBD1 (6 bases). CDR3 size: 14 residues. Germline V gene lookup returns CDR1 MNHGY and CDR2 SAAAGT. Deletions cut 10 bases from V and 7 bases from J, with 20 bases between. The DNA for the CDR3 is TGTGCCAACGATACTACAGGGATCAAACAGCCCCAGCATTTT. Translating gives CANDTTGIKQPQHF.

As DNA, the CDR3 is TGTGCCAGTAGTATTGCGCCCGTCTATGGCTACACCTTC. As protein: CASSIAPVYGYTF. The J gene is TRBJ1-2, the V gene TRBV19; D is undetermined. Trimming removed 3 bases at V and 4 bases at J, with 9 bases between. Germline-derived CDR1 and CDR2 are LNHDA and SQIVND (reference sequence). The CDR3 length is 13 residues. Full variable domain (remainder filled in from reference TRBV19 and TRBJ1-2): DGGITQSPKYLFRKEGQNVTLSCEQNLNHDAMYWYRQDPGQGLRLIYYSQIVNDFQKGDIAEGYSVSREKKESFPLTVTSAQKNPTAFYLCASSIAPVYGYTFGSGTRLTVV.

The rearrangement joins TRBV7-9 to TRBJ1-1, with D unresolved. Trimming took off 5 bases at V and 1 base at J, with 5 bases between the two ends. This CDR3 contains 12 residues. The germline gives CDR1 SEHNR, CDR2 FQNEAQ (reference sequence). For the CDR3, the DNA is TGTGCCAGCAGCGATGAGAACACTGAAGCTTTCTTT. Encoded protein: CASSDENTEAFF. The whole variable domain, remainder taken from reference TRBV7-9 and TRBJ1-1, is DTGVSQNPRHKITKRGQNVTFRCDPISEHNRLYWYRQTLGQGPEFLTYFQNEAQLEKSRLLSDRFSAERPKGSFSTLEIQRTEQGDSAMYLCASSDENTEAFFGQGTRLTVV.